This T cell receptor beta chain was profiled in a study of blood T cell repertoires in COVID-19. CDR1 MGHRA and CDR2 YSYEKL come from the germline V gene. The CDR3 sequence is 17 residues long. V lost 0 bases, J lost 0 bases, and 11 bases lay in between. In the authors' methods: The authors estimated nucleated cell counts from reference gene primer amplification. Here immunoSEQ multiplex PCR was the method, and the copy in TCRdb shows in-frame clones only, minus some. V, J and clone size reflect that table, while D and trimming were determined from the DNA. The sample comprises 150,000 to 200,000 clones, approximately 85% of which are singletons, and around 7% rests with the top ten.

The sequenced sample was peripheral blood. V usage is TRBV4-1 and J usage is TRBJ1-4, with D maybe TRBD1 (5 bases). The sequence was collected from an elderly man with COVID-19, enrolled during active disease. Here the CDR3 reads CASSQERGQATNEKLFF. CDR3 DNA sequence: TGCGCCAGCAGCCAAGAAAGGGGTCAGGCAACTAATGAAAAACTGTTTTTT.